This T cell receptor (beta chain) was captured by sequencing in a study of T cells in tuberculosis. Assay: immunoSEQ multiplex PCR; the TCRdb copy retains only in-frame clones and omits some. Found here are about 34,000 clones, approximately 90% of them singletons; the top ten hold about 2.2%. The germline CDR1 and CDR2 sequences are LNHDA and SQIVND (reference sequence). V was cut by 8 bases and J by 4 bases, with 15 bases left in between. This CDR3 is 14 amino acids long. This receptor was obtained from a donor aged 10-30 years with latent tuberculosis or without tuberculosis infection. This sequence joins TRBV19 and TRBJ1-3; D remains unclear. Material: PBMCs. As DNA, the CDR3 is TGTGCCAGTGCCGATCCTAGCGAGGGAAACACCATATATTTT. This sequence encodes CASADPSEGNTIYF.